The 8 T cell receptor beta chains presented below share a single source sample, sequenced in a study of blood T cells in healthy people across ages. For the second PCR, which ran for roughly 6 to 12 cycles, a sample-barcoded 5' primer and a J-beta primer mix were used. Each CDR3 protein is one row after TCRdb ran MiXCR on the 5' RACE reads. The sample has 700,000 to 900,000 distinct CDR3 sequences, 20% to 30% seen once. The sample was also linked to a second study, of T cells of mothers and their children.

Input material: blood. The source of these receptors is a boy younger than 18 in good health.

The chain is built from TRBV5-1 and TRBJ1-1, with D tentatively TRBD1 (6 bases). Trimming removed 3 bases at V and 10 bases at J, with 19 bases between. Germline V gene lookup returns CDR1 SGHRS and CDR2 YFSETQ. This CDR3 has 14 amino acids. The CDR3 sequence: CASSWDKIGSGAFF. The DNA for the CDR3 is TGCGCCAGCAGCTGGGACAAAATCGGCTCCGGAGCTTTCTTT. Full variable domain (outside the CDR3, taken from reference TRBV5-1 and TRBJ1-1): KAGVTQTPRYLIKTRGQQVTLSCSPISGHRSVSWYQQTPGQGLQFLFEYFSETQRNKGNFPGRFSGRQFSNSRSEMNVSTLELGDSALYLCASSWDKIGSGAFFGQGTRLTVV.

The rearrangement uses TRBV12-3 or TRBV12-4 and TRBJ1-2; a weak D match, TRBD1 (5 bases). The CDR3 has 15 residues. The V end was cut by 6 bases, the J end by 6 bases, with 20 bases between. The CDR3 reads CASSIGEKYSDGYTF. The DNA of the CDR3 is TGTGCCAGCAGCATAGGGGAGAAGTATTCCGATGGCTACACCTTC.

The chain carries TRBV7-9 and TRBJ2-3; the D gene could be TRBD1 or TRBD2 (5 bases each). V was cut by 0 bases and J by 9 bases, with 7 bases left in between. This CDR3 has 12 amino acids. The V gene's germline CDR1 is SEHNR and CDR2 FQNEAQ (reference sequence). This chain's CDR3 is CASSLAGTTQYF. In DNA form, the CDR3 reads TGTGCCAGCAGCTTAGCGGGGACGACGCAGTATTTT.

V is TRBV9 and J is TRBJ2-2; TRBD2 aligns across 8 bases. With V trimmed by 0 bases and J by 8 bases, 9 bases remained unmatched. Per germline, CDR1 SGDLS and CDR2 YYNGEE. The CDR3 spans 16 residues. DNA of the CDR3: TGTGCCAGCAGCGTAGGGATGGGACTAGGGAATGGGGAGCTGTTTTTT. It codes for CASSVGMGLGNGELFF.

This clonotype was recorded a few times. CDR3 DNA: TGCAGTGCTAGAGATTATTGGGGGCATCAGCCCCAGCATTTT. Translating it yields CSARDYWGHQPQHF. The chain has TRBV20-1 and TRBJ1-5; the D gene is possibly TRBD1 (6 bases). V lost 0 bases, J lost 5 bases, and 11 bases lay in between. The CDR3 is 14 residues long. Germline V gene lookup returns CDR1 DFQATT and CDR2 SNEGSKA (reference sequence).

CDR3 DNA sequence: TGTGCCATCAGTGAGGGGGGAGTGGACTATGGCTACACCTTC. It codes for CAISEGGVDYGYTF. This chain links TRBV10-3 with TRBJ1-2; possibly TRBD1 for D (5 bases). V was pared by 2 bases and J by 3 bases, with 10 bases between. In germline, CDR1 is ENHRY, CDR2 SYGVKD. This CDR3 is built from 14 residues.

This chain links TRBV20-1 with TRBJ2-3, with 11 nucleotides matching TRBD2. CDR1 is DFQATT, CDR2 SNEGSKA, per germline (reference sequence). CDR3 size: 16 residues. With 3 bases clipped from V and 2 bases from J, the junction kept 7 bases outside the gene matches. This CDR3 reads CSASSGGGHPTDTQYF. CDR3 coding DNA: TGCAGTGCTAGTAGCGGGGGGGGTCACCCCACAGATACGCAGTATTTT.

The V call is TRBV6-7, the J call TRBJ2-7; D is ambiguous. TRBV6-7 is labeled an ORF, and its function is uncertain. V was trimmed by 2 bases and J by 6 bases, leaving 20 bases between them. The CDR3 spans 16 residues. The CDR3: CASSYQSPGPSSEQYF. Here the CDR3 DNA reads TGTGCCAGCAGTTACCAATCTCCGGGCCCGAGCTCCGAGCAGTACTTC.